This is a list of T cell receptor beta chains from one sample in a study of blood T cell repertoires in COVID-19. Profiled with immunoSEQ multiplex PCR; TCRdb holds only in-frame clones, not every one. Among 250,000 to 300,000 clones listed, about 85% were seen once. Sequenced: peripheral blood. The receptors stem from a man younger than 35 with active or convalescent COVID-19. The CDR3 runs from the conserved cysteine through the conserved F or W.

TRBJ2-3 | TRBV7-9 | CASSPKYKTGGADTQYF
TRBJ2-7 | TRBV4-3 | CASSQASGGFYEQYF
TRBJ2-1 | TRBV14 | CASSWSGRGEQFF
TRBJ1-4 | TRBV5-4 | CASSMDRRNGKLFF
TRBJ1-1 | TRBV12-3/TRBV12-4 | CASSPPTVTEAFF
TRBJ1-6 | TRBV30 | CAWKGRSSPLHF
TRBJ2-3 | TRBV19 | CASSDLVADTQYF
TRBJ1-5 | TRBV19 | CASSRAGRQPQHF
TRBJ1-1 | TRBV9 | CASSLTGRSEAFF
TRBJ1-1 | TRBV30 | CAWAEGAPTEAFF
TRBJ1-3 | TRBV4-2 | CASSQDSGTALGNTIYF
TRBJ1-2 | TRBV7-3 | CASSPTPGRDYGYTF
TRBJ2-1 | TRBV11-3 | CASSLGQGWDEQFF
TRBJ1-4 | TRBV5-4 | CASSVFAQGDEKLFF
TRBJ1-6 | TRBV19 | CASSDRTGPNSPLHF
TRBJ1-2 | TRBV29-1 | CSVEDLEHGYTF
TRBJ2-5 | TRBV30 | CAWSVGGETQYF
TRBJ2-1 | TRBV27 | CASSLSASGKSNEQFF
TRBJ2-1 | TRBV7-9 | CASSSKGGGRSGYNEQFF
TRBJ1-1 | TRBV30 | CAWRGWDSGAFF
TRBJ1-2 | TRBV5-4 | CASKDTNYGYTF
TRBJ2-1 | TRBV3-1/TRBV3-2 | CASSQYSSREDPFF
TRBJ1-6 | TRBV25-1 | CASSRDQIPDSPLHF
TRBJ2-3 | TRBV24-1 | CATSPRGDTQYF
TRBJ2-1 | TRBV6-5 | CASTQLKGAYNEQFF
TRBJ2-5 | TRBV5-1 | CASSPNAAGGETQYF
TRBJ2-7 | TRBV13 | CASSLNGGSLYEQYF
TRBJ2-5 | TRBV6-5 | CASSPTGSAETQYF
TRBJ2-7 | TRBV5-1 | CASRNGDNSYEQYF
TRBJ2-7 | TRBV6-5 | CASSLTSGVYSYEQYF
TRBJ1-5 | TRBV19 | CASSSRGDNQPQHF
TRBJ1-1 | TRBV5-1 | CASSEPQGTEAFF
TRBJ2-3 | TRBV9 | CASSPLGDSVPDTQYF
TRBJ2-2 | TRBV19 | CASRKVGSITGELFF
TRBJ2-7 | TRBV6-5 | CASTYQWGGGYEQYF
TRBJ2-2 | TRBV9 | CASTYDGELFF
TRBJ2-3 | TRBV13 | CASRWRHRTDTQYF
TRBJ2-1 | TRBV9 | CASSFSGTSDEQFF